Listed here are 16 T cell receptor beta chains from one sample, sequenced in a study of T cell responses to AZD1222 COVID-19 vaccine. The table came from immunoSEQ multiplex PCR; TCRdb's copy has only in-frame clones and leaves some out. The table lists some 180,000 clones, 80% to 95% of them singletons. Source: peripheral blood, taken 28 days after the second AZD1222 dose. The receptor set was obtained from an adult who received the AZD1222 COVID-19 vaccine.

The V and J genes are TRBV28 and TRBJ1-5, with D uncertain. The CDR3 sequence is 13 residues long. Germline loops: CDR1 MDHEN, CDR2 SYDVKM. Deletions cut 2 bases from V and 4 bases from J, with 6 bases between. In DNA form, the CDR3 reads TGTGCCAGCAGTTTAGCCATAAATCAGCCCCAGCATTTT. As protein: CASSLAINQPQHF.

The rearrangement uses TRBV19 and TRBJ2-7; no reliable D call. Germline V gene lookup returns CDR1 LNHDA and CDR2 SQIVND (reference sequence). The CDR3 runs to 14 residues. V was trimmed by 3 bases and J by 0 bases, leaving 9 bases between them. The CDR3 is CASSMALSSYEQYF. The CDR3, as DNA: TGTGCCAGTAGTATGGCGCTTAGCTCCTACGAGCAGTACTTC.

In DNA form, the CDR3 reads TGCGCCAGCAGCTTGGGGCCCCAGTCCTATAATTCACCCCTCCACTTT. Its translation is CASSLGPQSYNSPLHF. The gene calls are TRBV5-1 and TRBJ1-6, with unresolved D. The CDR3 spans 16 residues. The V gene lost 0 bases and the J gene lost 1 base, with 8 bases spanning the gap. Germline V gene data show CDR1 as SGHRS and CDR2 as YFSETQ. Combining the CDR3 with reference TRBV5-1 and TRBJ1-6 gives the whole variable domain KAGVTQTPRYLIKTRGQQVTLSCSPISGHRSVSWYQQTPGQGLQFLFEYFSETQRNKGNFPGRFSGRQFSNSRSEMNVSTLELGDSALYLCASSLGPQSYNSPLHFGNGTRLTVT.

The chain couples TRBV9 to TRBJ1-1; maybe TRBD1 (5 bases). Germline loops: CDR1 SGDLS, CDR2 YYNGEE. There are 14 residues in the CDR3. V shed 8 bases and J shed 0 bases, with 14 bases lying between them. The CDR3 nucleotides read TGTGCCAGTGGCGGGGGACGGCTGAACACTGAAGCTTTCTTT. It specifies CASGGGRLNTEAFF.

The chain has TRBV7-2 and TRBJ1-5; 7 nucleotides match TRBD1. The trim removed 4 bases at V and 7 bases at J, leaving 4 bases unmatched. The V gene's germline CDR1 is SGHTA and CDR2 FQGNSA. The CDR3 extends over 13 amino acids. This chain's CDR3 is CASSSQGGQPQHF. For the CDR3, the DNA is TGTGCCAGCAGCTCGCAGGGGGGACAGCCCCAGCATTTT.

V is TRBV5-4 and J is TRBJ2-7; possibly TRBD2 for D (6 bases). V lost 4 bases to trimming and J lost 0 bases, with 17 bases between them. The CDR3 contains 16 residues. From germline, CDR1 is SGHNT and CDR2 YYREEE (reference sequence). In DNA form, the CDR3 reads TGTGCCAGCAGCCCGGGACTCAGATTAGGCTCCTACGAGCAGTACTTC. It specifies CASSPGLRLGSYEQYF.

Regarding this clone: At one end, the junction sequence differs from germline, possibly due to a read error. The chain carries TRBV4-2 and TRBJ2-1, with D hard to call. Germline assignment: CDR1 LGHNA and CDR2 YNFKEQ. The CDR3 is made up of 15 amino acids. The CDR3 coding sequence is TGTGCCAGCACCCAACTTTTCGGCTCCTACAATGAGCAGTTCTTC. It is translated as CASTQLFGSYNEQFF.

Only one count was recorded for this clone. The chain uses TRBV5-8 and TRBJ1-5, with D perhaps TRBD1 (6 bases). This CDR3 is built from 15 residues. Trimming left V 2 bases short and J 6 bases short, with 15 bases between. Germline CDR1 and CDR2: SGHTS and YDEGEE. The CDR3 sequence: CASSFSGVLRQPQHF. The DNA of the CDR3 is TGTGCCAGCAGCTTTTCAGGGGTCCTCCGTCAGCCCCAGCATTTT.

The chain couples TRBV7-9 to TRBJ2-1; a weak D match, TRBD2 (6 bases). Between the trimmed V and J ends, which lost 3 bases and 4 bases, there was a span of 13 bases. In germline, CDR1 is SEHNR, CDR2 FQNEAQ (reference sequence). This CDR3 has 15 residues. CDR3 amino acids: CASSFIIAEYNEQFF. For the CDR3, the DNA is TGTGCCAGCAGCTTTATAATAGCGGAGTACAATGAGCAGTTCTTC.

The rearrangement uses TRBV24-1 and TRBJ1-1; D gene unclear. Trimming removed 3 bases at V and 7 bases at J, with 8 bases between. The CDR3 contains 12 residues. Per germline, CDR1 KGHDR and CDR2 SFDVKD. The CDR3 spells CATSDEQDEAFF. The CDR3 DNA reads as TGTGCCACCAGTGATGAGCAGGATGAAGCTTTCTTT.

This chain connects TRBV6-4 to TRBJ2-7; D gene uncertain. Trimming stripped 7 bases from V and 4 bases from J, with 20 bases between. The CDR3 contains 15 residues. Germline CDR1 and CDR2: MRHNA and SNTAGT. The CDR3 DNA follows: TGTGCCAGCACCGAGTGGGAAAACCCCCCTTACGAGCAGTACTTC. Its translation: CASTEWENPPYEQYF.

Only a few counts were recorded for this clone. V and J are TRBV7-8 and TRBJ1-2, with D unresolved. V was shortened by 3 bases and J by 3 bases, with 17 bases between the two germline ends. This CDR3 has 16 amino acids. The V gene's germline CDR1 is SGHVS and CDR2 FQNEAQ. As DNA, the CDR3 is TGTGCCAGCAGCTTGCGCAGGTTCCTGGGTTACTATGGCTACACCTTC. It translates to CASSLRRFLGYYGYTF.

This chain uses TRBV21-1 with TRBJ1-1; no DNA check was done on the table's D call, TRBD1. TRBV21-1 is a pseudogene segment. The CDR3 sequence is 12 residues long. This CDR3 is CASSRANTEAFF. The CDR3 nucleotides are TGTGCCAGCAGCAGGGCGAACACTGAAGCTTTCTTT.

This chain joins TRBV19 and TRBJ2-4; D ambiguous. Trimming removed 5 bases from V and 8 bases from J, with 13 bases in between. The CDR3 extends over 13 amino acids. The V gene's germline CDR1 is LNHDA and CDR2 SQIVND (reference sequence). CDR3 DNA: TGTGCCAGTAGTGACGGGTACCTACACATTCAGTACTTC. Residues: CASSDGYLHIQYF. Looking up the rest from reference TRBV19 and TRBJ2-4 gives the full variable domain: DGGITQSPKYLFRKEGQNVTLSCEQNLNHDAMYWYRQDPGQGLRLIYYSQIVNDFQKGDIAEGYSVSREKKESFPLTVTSAQKNPTAFYLCASSDGYLHIQYFGAGTRLSVL.

V and J are TRBV11-3 and TRBJ2-2; D gene ambiguous. Trimming stripped 4 bases from V and 7 bases from J, with 13 bases between. The CDR3 consists of 14 residues. Germline V gives CDR1 SGHNT, CDR2 YENEEA. CDR3 sequence: CASSSSSAFGELFF. The CDR3 DNA sequence: TGTGCCAGCAGCTCCTCGTCGGCTTTCGGGGAGCTGTTTTTT. Full variable domain (rest looked up from reference TRBV11-3 and TRBJ2-2): EAGVVQSPRYKIIEKKQPVAFWCNPISGHNTLYWYLQNLGQGPELLIRYENEEAVDDSQLPKDRFSAERLKGVDSTLKIQPAELGDSAVYLCASSSSSAFGELFFGEGSRLTVL.

The chain uses TRBV6-2 or TRBV6-3 and TRBJ2-1; D ambiguous. Germline CDR1 MNHEY, CDR2 SVGEGT. The V end lost 1 base, the J end lost 9 bases, and 7 bases lay between the germline ends. CDR3 size: 12 residues. In DNA, the CDR3 is TGTGCCAGCAGTTACTTCTGGGGTGAGCAGTTCTTC. It translates to CASSYFWGEQFF.